This T cell receptor beta chain was profiled in a study of cytomegalovirus exposure and HLA in healthy donors. Both 60 Vbeta primers and 13 Jbeta primers went into the PCR. Produced via immunoSEQ multiplex PCR; TCRdb's table is partial and in-frame only. The sample gives 90,000 to 110,000 clones, 9.5% to 15% of which show up once; roughly 15% is in the top ten. Germline V gene sequence: CDR1 SGHAT, CDR2 FQNNGV. The CDR3 runs to 16 residues. V shed 1 base and J shed 7 bases, with 16 bases lying between them. The sequenced sample was PBMCs. This clonotype originated in a man in his forties or fifties in good health and CMV-seropositive. V is TRBV11-2 and J is TRBJ2-2; no definite D call. CDR3 protein: CASSLAGGLTGGELFF. CDR3 coding DNA: TGTGCCAGCAGCTTAGCGGGTGGATTAACTGGCGGGGAGCTGTTTTTT.